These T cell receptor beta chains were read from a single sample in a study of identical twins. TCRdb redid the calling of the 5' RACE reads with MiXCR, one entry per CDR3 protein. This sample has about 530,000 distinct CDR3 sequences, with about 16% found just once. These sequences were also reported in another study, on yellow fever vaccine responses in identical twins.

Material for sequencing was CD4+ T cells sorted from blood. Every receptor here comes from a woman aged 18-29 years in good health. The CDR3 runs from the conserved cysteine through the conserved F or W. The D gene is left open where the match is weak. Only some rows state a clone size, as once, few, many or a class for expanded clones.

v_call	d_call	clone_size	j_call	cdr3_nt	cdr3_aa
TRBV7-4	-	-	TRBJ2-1	TGTGCCAGCAGTCCCTTGACTGCCGAGGGAGCCAACAATGAGCAGTTCTTC	CASSPLTAEGANNEQFF
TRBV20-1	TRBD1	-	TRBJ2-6	TGCTGTGCTAGAGCAGGGGGCGTCTTTACTGGGGCCAACGTCCTGACTTTC	CCARAGGVFTGANVLTF
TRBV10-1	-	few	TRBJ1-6	TGCGCCAGCAGTGAGTCCGGTGCGAGGAAGAATTCACCCCTCCACTTT	CASSESGARKNSPLHF
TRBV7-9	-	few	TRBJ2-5	TGTGCCAGCAGCTATGGGAGAGGGGCCGGTAGAGAGACCCAGTACTTC	CASSYGRGAGRETQYF
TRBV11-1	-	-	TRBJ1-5	TGTGCCAGCAGCCGAGAAACGGGCAGGTATGAGAGCAATCAGCCCCAGCATTTT	CASSRETGRYESNQPQHF
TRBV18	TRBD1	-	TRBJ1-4	TGTGCCAGCTCACCAAGACAGGGGGGTAATGAAAAACTGTTTTTT	CASSPRQGGNEKLFF
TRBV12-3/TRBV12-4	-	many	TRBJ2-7	TGTGCCAGCAATCTGGGGGCCTCCTACGAGCAGTACTTC	CASNLGASYEQYF
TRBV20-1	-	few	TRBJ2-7	TGCAGTGCTAGTTGGAGAGGCACGTACGAGCAGTACTTC	CSASWRGTYEQYF
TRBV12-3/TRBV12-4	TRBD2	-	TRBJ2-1	TGTGCCTGCAGTTTCTGGACTAGCGGGAGGTTTAGCGCCTACAATGAGCAGTTCTTC	CACSFWTSGRFSAYNEQFF
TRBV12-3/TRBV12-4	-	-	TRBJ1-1	TGTGCCAGCAGTTTAGGTGATCTGGGGACTTTCTTT	CASSLGDLGTFF
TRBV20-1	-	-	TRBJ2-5	TGCAGTGCCAGGCATAGTGGGGGGGAGACCCAGTACTTC	CSARHSGGETQYF
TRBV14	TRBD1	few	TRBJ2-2	TGTGCCAGCAGCTTCCGGACAGGACCGGCCGGGGAGCTGTTTTTT	CASSFRTGPAGELFF
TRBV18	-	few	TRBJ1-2	TGTGCCAGCCAAGGACTAAACGGGGGGAACTATGGCTACACCTTC	CASQGLNGGNYGYTF
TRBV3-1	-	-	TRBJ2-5	TGTGCCAGCAGCCAAGGTGCTCCAGCAGCCAAAGAGACCCAGTACTTC	CASSQGAPAAKETQYF
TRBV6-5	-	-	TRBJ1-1	TGTGCCAGCAGTTGGAGGGGGGAGGCGAACACTGAAGCTTTCTTT	CASSWRGEANTEAFF
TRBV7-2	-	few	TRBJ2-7	TGTGCCAGCCATCCCCTAGGGGGTACCTACGAGCAGTACTTC	CASHPLGGTYEQYF
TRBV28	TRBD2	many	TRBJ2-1	TGTGCCAGCAGTGACCCCGGGAGGGTAGCCAACAATGAGCAGTTCTTC	CASSDPGRVANNEQFF
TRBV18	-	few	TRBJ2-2	TGTGCCAGCTCACCATCCCCGGGACAAGGCGGCCCCGGGGAGCTGTTTTTT	CASSPSPGQGGPGELFF
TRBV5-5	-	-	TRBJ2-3	TGTGCCAGCAGCTTTAGGAGGGGGGGTACTAGCACAGATACGCAGTATTTT	CASSFRRGGTSTDTQYF
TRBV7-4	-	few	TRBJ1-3	TGTGCCAGCAGCTTATCATCGAGCTCTGGAAACACCATATATTTT	CASSLSSSSGNTIYF
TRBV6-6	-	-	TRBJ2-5	TGTGCCAGCAGACAACCTTTGGGGGAGACCCAGTACTTC	CASRQPLGETQYF
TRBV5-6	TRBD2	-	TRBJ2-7	TGTGCCAGCAGCTTGTTTAGCGGGAGGCCGGCGGACGAGCAGTACTTC	CASSLFSGRPADEQYF
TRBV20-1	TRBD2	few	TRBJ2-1	TGCAGTGCTAGAGAGCCAGCGGGGGTGAGTGAGCAGTTCTTC	CSAREPAGVSEQFF
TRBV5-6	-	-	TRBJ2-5	TGTGCCAGCAGCTTGCTGGGGCCGGGACAAGAGACCCAGTACTTC	CASSLLGPGQETQYF
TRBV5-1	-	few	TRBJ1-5	TGCGCCAGCAGCTTATACCAAAATCAGCCCCAGCATTTT	CASSLYQNQPQHF
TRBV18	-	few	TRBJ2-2	TGTGCCAGCTCCCTGACCACATCTCAGGGGAACACCGGGGAGCTGTTTTTT	CASSLTTSQGNTGELFF
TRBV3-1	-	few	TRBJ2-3	TGTGCCAGCAGCCAAGATGTAGGAGGTACGCAGTATTTT	CASSQDVGGTQYF
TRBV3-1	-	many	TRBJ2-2	TGTGCCAGCAGCCGCCTTAACACCGGGGAGCTGTTTTTT	CASSRLNTGELFF
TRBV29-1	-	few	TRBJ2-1	TGCAGCGTTGAAGAGGGGGTTTCCTACAATGAGCAGTTCTTC	CSVEEGVSYNEQFF
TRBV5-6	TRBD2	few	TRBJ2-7	TGTGCCAGCAGCTCCTGGGGACTAGCGTCCTACGAGCAGTACTTC	CASSSWGLASYEQYF
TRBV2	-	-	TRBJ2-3	TGTGCCAGCAGTGTCCGTTTTCCTAGCACAGATACGCAGTATTTT	CASSVRFPSTDTQYF
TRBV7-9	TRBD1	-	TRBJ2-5	TGTGCCAGCAGCCCACAGGGGGCCCGAGAGACCCAGTACTTC	CASSPQGARETQYF
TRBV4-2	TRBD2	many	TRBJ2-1	TGTGCCAGCAGACTAGCGGGGGGCAATGAGCAGTTCTTC	CASRLAGGNEQFF
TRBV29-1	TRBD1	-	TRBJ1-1	TGCAGCGCCAGGGGGCTTGGCACTGAAGCTTTCTTT	CSARGLGTEAFF
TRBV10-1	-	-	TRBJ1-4	TGCGCCAGCGAAACAAGGCTGTTTTTT	CASETRLFF
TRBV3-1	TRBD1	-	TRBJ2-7	TGTGCCAGCAGCCAAGATCCGACAGGGAACTCCTACGAGCAGTACTTC	CASSQDPTGNSYEQYF
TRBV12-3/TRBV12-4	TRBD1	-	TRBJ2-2	TGTGCCAGCAGGCGACAGGGGGCGCAGGACACCGGGGAGCTGTTTTTT	CASRRQGAQDTGELFF
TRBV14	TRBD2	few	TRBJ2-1	TGTGCCAGCAGCCAACTTACTAGCGGGGCAAACAATGAGCAGTTCTTC	CASSQLTSGANNEQFF